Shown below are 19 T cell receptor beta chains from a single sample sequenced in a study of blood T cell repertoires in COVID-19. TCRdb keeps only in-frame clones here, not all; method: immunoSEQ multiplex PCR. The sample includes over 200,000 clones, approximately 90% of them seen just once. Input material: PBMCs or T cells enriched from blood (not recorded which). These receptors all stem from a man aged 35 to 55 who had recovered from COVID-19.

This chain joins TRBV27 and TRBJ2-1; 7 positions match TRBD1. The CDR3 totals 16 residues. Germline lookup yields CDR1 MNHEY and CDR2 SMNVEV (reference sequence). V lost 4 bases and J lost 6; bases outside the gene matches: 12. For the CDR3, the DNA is TGTGCCAGCAGTTCCTCGGACAGGTTATCACTCAATGAGCAGTTCTTC. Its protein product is CASSSSDRLSLNEQFF.

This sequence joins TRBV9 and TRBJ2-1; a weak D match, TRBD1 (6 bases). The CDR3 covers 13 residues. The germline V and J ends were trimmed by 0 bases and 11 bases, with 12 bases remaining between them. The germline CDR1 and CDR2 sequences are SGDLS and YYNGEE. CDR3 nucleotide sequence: TGTGCCAGCAGCGTAGTTGTCCGGGACAAGCAGTTCTTC. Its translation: CASSVVVRDKQFF.

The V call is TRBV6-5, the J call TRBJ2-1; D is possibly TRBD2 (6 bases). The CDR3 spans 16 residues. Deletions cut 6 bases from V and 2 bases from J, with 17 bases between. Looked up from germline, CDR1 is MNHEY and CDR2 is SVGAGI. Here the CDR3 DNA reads TGTGCCAGCAGGTACGCGGGACTTTCGGCCTACAATGAGCAGTTCTTC. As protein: CASRYAGLSAYNEQFF.

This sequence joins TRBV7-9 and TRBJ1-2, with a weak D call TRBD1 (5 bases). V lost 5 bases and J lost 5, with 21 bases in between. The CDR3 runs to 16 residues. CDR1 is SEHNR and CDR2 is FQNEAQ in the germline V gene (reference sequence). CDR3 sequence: CASSLASGSNIYGYTF. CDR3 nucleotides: TGTGCCAGCAGCCTGGCATCAGGGTCAAACATTTATGGCTACACCTTC.

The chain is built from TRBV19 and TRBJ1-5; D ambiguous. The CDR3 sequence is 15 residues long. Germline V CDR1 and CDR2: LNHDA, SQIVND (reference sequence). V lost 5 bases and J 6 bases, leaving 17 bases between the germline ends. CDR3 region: CASSALGIYVQPQHF. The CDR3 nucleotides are TGTGCCAGTAGTGCCCTCGGGATATACGTTCAGCCCCAGCATTTT.

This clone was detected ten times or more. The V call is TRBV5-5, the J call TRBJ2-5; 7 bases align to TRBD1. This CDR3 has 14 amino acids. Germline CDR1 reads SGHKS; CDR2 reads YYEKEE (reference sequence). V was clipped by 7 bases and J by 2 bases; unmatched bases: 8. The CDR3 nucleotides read TGTGCCAGCTCCGACCCGACAGGGCAAGAGACCCAGTACTTC. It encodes CASSDPTGQETQYF.

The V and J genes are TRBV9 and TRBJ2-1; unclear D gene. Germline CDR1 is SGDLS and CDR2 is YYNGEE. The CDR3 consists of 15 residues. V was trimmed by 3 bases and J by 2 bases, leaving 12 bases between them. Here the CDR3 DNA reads TGTGCCAGCAGCGCCGCCGGGTCTACCTACAATGAGCAGTTCTTC. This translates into CASSAAGSTYNEQFF.

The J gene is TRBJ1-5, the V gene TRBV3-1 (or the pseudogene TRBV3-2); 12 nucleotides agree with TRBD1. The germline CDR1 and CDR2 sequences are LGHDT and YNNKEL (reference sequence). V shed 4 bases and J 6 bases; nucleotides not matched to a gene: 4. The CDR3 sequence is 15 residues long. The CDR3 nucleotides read TGTGCCAGCAGCCTGGGACAGGGGGCGCGTCAGCCCCAGCATTTT. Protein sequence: CASSLGQGARQPQHF.

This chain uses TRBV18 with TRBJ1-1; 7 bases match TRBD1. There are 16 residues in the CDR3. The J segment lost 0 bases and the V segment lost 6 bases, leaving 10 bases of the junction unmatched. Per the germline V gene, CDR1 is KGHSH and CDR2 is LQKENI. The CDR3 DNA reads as TGTGCCAGCTCGACCGCCACCGGGACAGTGAACACTGAAGCTTTCTTT. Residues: CASSTATGTVNTEAFF.

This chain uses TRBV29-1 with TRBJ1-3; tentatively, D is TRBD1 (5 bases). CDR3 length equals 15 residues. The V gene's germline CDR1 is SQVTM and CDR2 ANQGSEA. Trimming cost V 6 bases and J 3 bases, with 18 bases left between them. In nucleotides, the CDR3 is TGCAGCGTCGCTAGTAGCGGGGGATATGGAAACACCATATATTTT. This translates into CSVASSGGYGNTIYF.

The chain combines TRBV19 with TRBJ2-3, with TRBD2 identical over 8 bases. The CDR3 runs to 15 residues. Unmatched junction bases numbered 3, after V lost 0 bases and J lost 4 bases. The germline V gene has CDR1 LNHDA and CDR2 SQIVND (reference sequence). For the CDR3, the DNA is TGTGCCAGTAGTATAGATAGCGGGAAAGCAGATACGCAGTATTTT. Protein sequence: CASSIDSGKADTQYF.

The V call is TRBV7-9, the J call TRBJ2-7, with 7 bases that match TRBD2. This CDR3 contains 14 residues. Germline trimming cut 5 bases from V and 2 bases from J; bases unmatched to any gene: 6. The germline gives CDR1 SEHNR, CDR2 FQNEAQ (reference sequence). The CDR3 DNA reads TGTGCCAGCAGCCGGGGGGAGAGGGCCTACGAGCAGTACTTC. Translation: CASSRGERAYEQYF.

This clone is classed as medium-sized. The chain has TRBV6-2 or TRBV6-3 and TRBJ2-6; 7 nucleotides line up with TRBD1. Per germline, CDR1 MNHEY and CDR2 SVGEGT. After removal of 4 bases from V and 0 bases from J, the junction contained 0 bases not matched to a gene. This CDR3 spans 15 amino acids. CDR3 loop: CASSWDSSGANVLTF. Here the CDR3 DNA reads TGTGCCAGCAGTTGGGACAGCTCTGGGGCCAACGTCCTGACTTTC.

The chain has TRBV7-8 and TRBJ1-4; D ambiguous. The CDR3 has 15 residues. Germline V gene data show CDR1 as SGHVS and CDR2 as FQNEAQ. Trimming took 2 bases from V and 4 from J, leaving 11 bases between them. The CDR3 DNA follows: TGTGCCAGCAGCTTACAGGAGGCCTTTAATGAAAAACTGTTTTTT. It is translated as CASSLQEAFNEKLFF.

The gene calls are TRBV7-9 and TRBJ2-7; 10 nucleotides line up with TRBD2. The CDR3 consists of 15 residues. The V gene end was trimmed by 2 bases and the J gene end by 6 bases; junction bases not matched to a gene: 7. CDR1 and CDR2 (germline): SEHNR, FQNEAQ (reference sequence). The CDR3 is CASSLSLAGGAEQYF. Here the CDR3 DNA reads TGTGCCAGCAGCTTAAGTTTAGCGGGGGGTGCCGAGCAGTACTTC.

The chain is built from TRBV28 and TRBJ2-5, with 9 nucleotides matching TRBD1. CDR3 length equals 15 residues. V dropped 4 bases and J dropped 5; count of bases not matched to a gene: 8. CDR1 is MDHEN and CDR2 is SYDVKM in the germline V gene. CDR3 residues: CASSSPGTGLETQYF. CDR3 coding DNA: TGTGCCAGCAGTTCCCCCGGGACAGGGTTGGAGACCCAGTACTTC. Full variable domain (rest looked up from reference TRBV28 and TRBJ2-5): DVKVTQSSRYLVKRTGEKVFLECVQDMDHENMFWYRQDPGLGLRLIYFSYDVKMKEKGDIPEGYSVSREKKERFSLILESASTNQTSMYLCASSSPGTGLETQYFGPGTRLLVL.

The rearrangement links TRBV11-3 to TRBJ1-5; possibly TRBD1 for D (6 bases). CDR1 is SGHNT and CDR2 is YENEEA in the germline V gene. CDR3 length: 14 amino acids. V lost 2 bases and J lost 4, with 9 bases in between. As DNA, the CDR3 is TGTGCCAGCAGCTTATCCGGGACAAATCAGCCCCAGCATTTT. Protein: CASSLSGTNQPQHF.

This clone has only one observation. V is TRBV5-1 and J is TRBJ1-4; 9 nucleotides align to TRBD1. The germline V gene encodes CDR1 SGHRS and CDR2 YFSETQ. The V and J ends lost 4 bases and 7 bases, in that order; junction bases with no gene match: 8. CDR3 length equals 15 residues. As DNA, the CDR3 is TGCGCCAGCAGCGAACCGACAGGGGGGACTGAAAAACTGTTTTTT. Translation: CASSEPTGGTEKLFF.

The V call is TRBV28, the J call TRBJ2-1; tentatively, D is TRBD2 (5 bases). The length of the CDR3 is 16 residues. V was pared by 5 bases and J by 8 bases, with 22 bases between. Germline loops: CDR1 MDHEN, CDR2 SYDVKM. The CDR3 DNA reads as TGTGCCAGCAGTGACCCGGCCGCGCGGGTCGACGATGAGCAGTTCTTC. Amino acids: CASSDPAARVDDEQFF.